The TCR beta chain described here comes from a study of Ad26.COV2.S vaccination and SARS-CoV-2 variants. About the study: Ad26.COV2.S was injected intramuscularly once or twice, 56 days apart. Points from the study as a whole: Vaccine recipients and placebo recipients showed similar non-spike TCR breadth. Higher spike-specific TCR breadth was found in vaccine recipients than in placebo recipients.

Looked up from germline, CDR1 is SNHLY and CDR2 is FYNNEI. The CDR3 extends over 13 amino acids. V was trimmed by 8 bases and J by 6 bases, leaving 15 bases between them. Notes on this clone: Its antigen is unidentified.

Treatment indicated: roughly 18 received Ad26.COV2.S at low or high dose, single or two shots; five or six received placebo; per-sample allocation not given. Samples analyzed were those drawn on day 63 after the first vaccine or placebo injection. Libraries were prepared by immunoSEQ multiplex PCR; TCRdb keeps only in-frame clonotypes and omits some of them. This sample carries 350,000 to 600,000 clones, about 89% of them seen once, and the ten largest clones take approximately 1.7%. The starting material was peripheral blood, obtained in a trial of Ad26.COV2.S vaccine versus placebo. The sequence came from a person aged 18-65 years who received the Ad26.COV2.S COVID-19 vaccine or a placebo. V gene TRBV2 combines with J gene TRBJ2-3; D gene uncertain. CDR3 DNA: TGTGCCAGCGTATCTAGACCGACCGATACGCAGTATTTT. Translation: CASVSRPTDTQYF.